A single sample is the source of the 26 T cell receptor beta chains below, sequenced in a study of vaccination effects on CD4 cells after COVID-19. The table came from immunoSEQ multiplex PCR; TCRdb's copy has only in-frame clones and leaves some out. The profile shows more than 15,000 clones, around three quarters of them singletons. Antigen specificity for these receptors is unknown. Expansion with viral peptide pools was applied to antigen-specific CD4+ T cells by the ViraFEST assay prior to sequencing. Isolation of CD4+ T cells took place after nine to ten days of culture. It was between March and December 2020 that the person had a SARS-CoV-2 infection confirmed by PCR. All participants had two doses of either the BNT162b2 or mRNA-1273 vaccine. The input for sequencing was CD4+ T cells from PBMCs cultured with SARS-CoV-2 spike peptides, taken after COVID-19 vaccination. These receptors all come from a human donor who had a prior SARS-CoV-2 infection.

This clone was counted only a few times. The genes are TRBV11-2 and TRBJ1-6; 8 bases are a match to TRBD1. The CDR3 runs 17 residues. V gave up 5 bases and J gave up 6 bases; unmatched junction bases: 12. CDR1 and CDR2 from the germline V gene are SGHAT and FQNNGV. The CDR3 is CASSQAGGDRINSPLHF. CDR3 coding DNA: TGTGCCAGCAGCCAAGCTGGGGGGGACAGGATTAATTCACCCCTCCACTTT. The variable domain in full, with the rest retrieved from reference TRBV11-2 and TRBJ1-6, is EAGVAQSPRYKIIEKRQSVAFWCNPISGHATLYWYQQILGQGPKLLIQFQNNGVVDDSQLPKDRFSAERLKGVDSTLKIQPAKLEDSAVYLCASSQAGGDRINSPLHFGNGTRLTVT.

The V gene is TRBV5-6, the J gene TRBJ2-1; perhaps TRBD1 as D (5 bases). CDR1 and CDR2 (germline): SGHDT, YYEEEE. The CDR3 extends over 14 amino acids. V was shortened by 2 bases and J by 6 bases, with 12 bases between the two germline ends. CDR3 in amino acids: CASSFWAGINEQFF. Here the CDR3 DNA reads TGTGCCAGCAGCTTTTGGGCAGGGATCAATGAGCAGTTCTTC.

The chain is built from TRBV28 and TRBJ1-2; D uncertain. The CDR3 runs 12 residues. Trimming took 6 bases from V and 7 from J, leaving 12 bases between them. Germline loops: CDR1 MDHEN, CDR2 SYDVKM. The CDR3 reads CASRSLEVGYTF. CDR3 DNA sequence: TGTGCCAGCAGGTCTCTAGAGGTTGGCTACACCTTC.

This chain joins TRBV7-8 and TRBJ2-7; 9 bases are shared with TRBD1. The germline V gene encodes CDR1 SGHVS and CDR2 FQNEAQ. J gave up 1 base and V 7 bases, and 5 bases lay outside the gene matches. The CDR3 extends over 14 amino acids. The DNA for the CDR3 is TGTGCCAGCAAACGGGACAGGGATTCCTACGAGCAGTACTTC. Protein sequence: CASKRDRDSYEQYF.

This clone was counted a few times. The chain joins TRBV19 to TRBJ1-2; the D gene is possibly TRBD1 (6 bases). Germline CDR1 is LNHDA and CDR2 is SQIVND (reference sequence). The CDR3 contains 15 residues. Between the trimmed V and J ends, which lost 3 bases and 4 bases, there was a span of 15 bases. Here the CDR3 DNA reads TGTGCCAGTAGTATGATCGGGGGCCCGACCTATGGCTACACCTTC. Protein product: CASSMIGGPTYGYTF.

The V gene is TRBV5-1, the J gene TRBJ2-7, with 8 positions matching TRBD2. After removal of 2 bases from V and 6 bases from J, the junction contained 4 bases not matched to a gene. Germline lookup yields CDR1 SGHRS and CDR2 YFSETQ. The CDR3 totals 13 residues. The CDR3 protein is CASSFGGGVEQYF. The CDR3 DNA reads TGCGCCAGCAGCTTCGGGGGGGGCGTCGAGCAGTACTTC.

This chain links TRBV27 with TRBJ2-7, with D unresolved. CDR1 is MNHEY and CDR2 is SMNVEV in the germline V gene (reference sequence). The CDR3 consists of 13 residues. Trimming took 3 bases from V and 2 from J, leaving 8 bases between them. The CDR3 nucleotides read TGTGCCAGCAGTTTCAGGTATACCTACGAGCAGTACTTC. Translating gives CASSFRYTYEQYF.

Written as DNA, the CDR3 is TGTGCCAGCAGTGCCAGCAACTACAGGGAATTGGGCACTGAAGCTTTCTTT. Protein sequence: CASSASNYRELGTEAFF. This chain joins TRBV6-1 and TRBJ1-1, with D perhaps TRBD1 (6 bases). CDR3 length: 17 amino acids. Per the germline V gene, CDR1 is MNHNS and CDR2 is SASEGT. V lost 4 bases, J lost 4 bases, and 22 bases lay in between.

The chain combines TRBV19 with TRBJ2-5, with D tentatively TRBD1 or TRBD2 (5 bases each). This CDR3 is built from 15 residues. CDR1 and CDR2 from the germline V gene are LNHDA and SQIVND (reference sequence). The V end was cut by 5 bases, the J end by 4 bases, with 17 bases between. The CDR3 nucleotides read TGTGCCAGTAGTGTAAAGGTGGGGACCTCAGAGACCCAGTACTTC. Protein sequence: CASSVKVGTSETQYF.

A note on this clone: The junction differs from germline at one of its ends, possibly a read error. The chain uses TRBV28 and TRBJ2-7; D tentatively reads TRBD1 or TRBD2 (7 bases each). This CDR3 has 18 residues. The germline V gene has CDR1 MDHEN and CDR2 SYDVKM. Written as DNA, the CDR3 is TGTGCCAGCAGTTCTATGGGAGGGGGCAGAAGGATCTCCGACGAGCAGTACTTC. It yields the protein CASSSMGGGRRISDEQYF.

There are a few counts of this clone. The chain carries TRBV2 and TRBJ2-7; no clear D gene. The CDR3 is 13 amino acids. The V end lost 8 bases, the J end lost 2 bases, and 13 bases lay between the germline ends. Germline V CDR1 and CDR2: SNHLY, FYNNEI. CDR3: CASSLPLTYEQYF. The CDR3 region has the DNA TGTGCCAGCTCCCTGCCGCTGACCTACGAGCAGTACTTC.

This clone has only a few counts. V and J are TRBV19 and TRBJ1-1, with D unclear. Germline-derived CDR1 and CDR2 are LNHDA and SQIVND (reference sequence). V lost 7 bases, J lost 6 bases, and 15 bases lay in between. The CDR3 extends over 13 amino acids. CDR3 bases: TGTGCCAGTAACGGGGTTTTGGAAGCTGAAGCTTTCTTT. This codes for CASNGVLEAEAFF.

This clone was counted between two and nine times. V usage is TRBV9 and J usage is TRBJ2-3; 8 bases align to TRBD2. V was pared by 2 bases and J by 5 bases, with 10 bases of the junction left unmatched. CDR3 length equals 16 residues. Looked up from germline, CDR1 is SGDLS and CDR2 is YYNGEE. The CDR3 reads CASSVAGGSLEDTQYF. In DNA form, the CDR3 reads TGTGCCAGCAGCGTGGCGGGGGGCAGCCTTGAAGATACGCAGTATTTT.

The chain is built from TRBV3-1 (or the pseudogene TRBV3-2) and TRBJ1-1, with a possible D match to TRBD1 (6 bases). Looked up from germline, CDR1 is LGHDT and CDR2 is YNNKEL (reference sequence). The CDR3 consists of 14 residues. V gave up 8 bases and J gave up 1 base, with 14 bases separating them. CDR3 protein: CASGIRGANTEAFF. The CDR3 coding sequence is TGTGCCAGCGGAATCAGGGGAGCGAACACTGAAGCTTTCTTT.

A single count supports this clone. The chain couples TRBV11-2 to TRBJ2-2; 7 bases map to TRBD1. The CDR3 contains 17 residues. Germline-derived CDR1 and CDR2 are SGHAT and FQNNGV. The V gene end was trimmed by 5 bases and the J gene end by 3 bases; junction bases not matched to a gene: 12. The CDR3, as DNA: TGTGCCAGCAGCATCCCCCTTGGGGGACAGTACACCGGGGAGCTGTTTTTT. Amino acids: CASSIPLGGQYTGELFF.

The chain carries TRBV18 and TRBJ1-4, with D maybe TRBD1 (5 bases). The CDR3 is 15 amino acids. From germline, CDR1 is KGHSH and CDR2 LQKENI. The V gene lost 1 base and the J gene lost 2 bases, with 8 bases spanning the gap. The CDR3, as DNA: TGTGCCAGCTCACCACTAGGGGAGACTAATGAAAAACTGTTTTTT. Protein: CASSPLGETNEKLFF.

In this sample, this clone turned up a few times. This chain links TRBV6-5 with TRBJ2-7; 7 positions match TRBD2. The CDR3 consists of 15 residues. V shed 7 bases and J 6 bases; nucleotides not matched to a gene: 15. CDR1 and CDR2 from the germline V gene are MNHEY and SVGAGI. In DNA, the CDR3 is TGTGCCAGCATTCGACGAGAGGCGGGAGTAGGCGAGCAGTACTTC. This encodes CASIRREAGVGEQYF.

V is TRBV30 and J is TRBJ2-2, with D possibly TRBD1 on 5 matching bases. The CDR3 spans 14 residues. CDR1 GTSNPN and CDR2 SVGIG come from the germline V gene (reference sequence). Trimming cost V 0 bases and J 4 bases, with 9 bases left between them. In nucleotides, the CDR3 is TGTGCCTGGAGTGTACCCAGGGCCACCGGGGAGCTGTTTTTT. Encoded protein: CAWSVPRATGELFF.

This clone was counted between two and nine times. The chain carries TRBV21-1 and TRBJ2-7; TRBD1 is taken as the D call from the table, unchecked against the DNA. TRBV21-1 is a documented pseudogene. This CDR3 has 17 residues. CDR3 DNA sequence: TGTGCCAGCAGCAAAGCGTGGGCGTGGCTTCCTTTCTACGAGCAGTACTTC. Translating gives CASSKAWAWLPFYEQYF.

This clone was recorded a few times. The rearrangement links TRBV19 to TRBJ2-1; TRBD1 matches at 7 bases. The CDR3 is 16 amino acids. Trimming took 5 bases from V and 1 from J; bases not matched to a gene: 8. The V gene's germline CDR1 is LNHDA and CDR2 SQIVND (reference sequence). The CDR3 nucleotides are TGTGCCAGTAGTCTCCCACCGGGACAGTCCTACAATGAGCAGTTCTTC. This encodes CASSLPPGQSYNEQFF.

V is TRBV5-4 and J is TRBJ2-5; 9 bases match TRBD2. Per the germline V gene, CDR1 is SGHNT and CDR2 is YYREEE (reference sequence). The CDR3 is made up of 16 amino acids. Losses at the gene ends were 2 bases for V and 4 bases for J; bases not matched to a gene: 9. CDR3 in amino acids: CASSFWREGPGETQYF. CDR3 DNA: TGTGCCAGCAGCTTCTGGCGGGAGGGCCCAGGAGAGACCCAGTACTTC.

This chain links TRBV24-1 with TRBJ2-1; the D gene is possibly TRBD2 (5 bases). V lost 1 base and J 8 bases, leaving 20 bases between the germline ends. The CDR3 totals 17 residues. The germline V gene has CDR1 KGHDR and CDR2 SFDVKD. In DNA, the CDR3 is TGTGCCACCAGTGATTTTACCCCCCGTGGAGGAGCCGATGAGCAGTTCTTC. As protein: CATSDFTPRGGADEQFF.

CDR3 in DNA: TGTGCCAGCAGTTACCGACAGGGGTATGAGCAGTTCTTC. It is translated as CASSYRQGYEQFF. The V call is TRBV6-5, the J call TRBJ2-1; TRBD1 matches at 8 bases. CDR3 size: 13 residues. Trimming removed 2 bases from V and 8 bases from J; junction bases left unmatched: 2. CDR1 and CDR2 from the germline V gene are MNHEY and SVGAGI.

The table lists this clone with a few counts. The chain uses TRBV7-8 and TRBJ1-6; D not certain. The germline gives CDR1 SGHVS, CDR2 FQNEAQ. The CDR3 spans 16 residues. V was shortened by 2 bases and J by 5 bases, with 13 bases between the two germline ends. The chain's CDR3 is CASSLQTTRNNSPLHF. CDR3 sequence (DNA): TGTGCCAGCAGCTTACAGACAACACGAAATAATTCACCCCTCCACTTT.

This chain links TRBV7-9 with TRBJ1-3; 7 nucleotides align to TRBD1. Trimming removed 3 bases from V and 0 bases from J; junction bases left unmatched: 5. The CDR3 has 16 amino acids. Germline CDR1 SEHNR, CDR2 FQNEAQ (reference sequence). The CDR3 bases are TGTGCCAGCAGCTTGGGACAGCTTATCTCTGGAAACACCATATATTTT. Its translation is CASSLGQLISGNTIYF. The full variable domain, in which reference TRBV7-9 and TRBJ1-3 provide the parts outside the CDR3, is DTGVSQNPRHKITKRGQNVTFRCDPISEHNRLYWYRQTLGQGPEFLTYFQNEAQLEKSRLLSDRFSAERPKGSFSTLEIQRTEQGDSAMYLCASSLGQLISGNTIYFGEGSWLTVV.

The J gene is TRBJ1-5, the V gene TRBV6-2 or TRBV6-3; 7 positions agree with TRBD1. The germline CDR1 and CDR2 sequences are MNHEY and SVGEGT. Trimming removed 5 bases from V and 1 base from J; junction bases left unmatched: 2. The CDR3 length is 14 residues. CDR3 DNA: TGTGCCAGCAGTCCGGGACAGAGCAATCAGCCCCAGCATTTT. This translates into CASSPGQSNQPQHF.